This paragraph covers one T cell receptor beta chain sequence. This clone was recorded once. The target of this receptor is not known. Base quality data are lacking; no much larger clone is found one base away. This record belongs to a study of blood T cell repertoires in COVID-19 (dated by TCRdb to the early 2020s). Notes on the research overall: Samples covering the acute and convalescent phases of COVID-19 were provided by collaborators in the United States, Italy and Spain. The material from the prospective study consisted of cDNA or gDNA derived from T cells, B-cell-depleted T cells, or PBMCs. Deeply sampled blood TCRbeta repertoires from subjects exposed to, actively infected with, or recovered from COVID-19 were included in the dataset. A freely available public database, intended as a resource for researchers studying the immune response to SARS-CoV-2, is where the repertoires were released. Samples were obtained from the ongoing ImmuneRACE study (first 160 participants) and from about 1,300 subjects provided by 6 global collaborators. Sample metadata almost always included a de-identified subject ID, COVID-19 status, age in years and sex. Where available, HLA class I and class II types were obtained from metadata supplied by the sample provider rather than from assay-based typing. The study at large found these results: The quantity of clinical and demographic metadata differed by source and by participant and was supplied without curation.

Whole blood was collected in K2EDTA tubes by collaborating institutions according to the institutions' own protocols. For TCRbeta analysis, collaborator samples were shipped as frozen whole blood, as isolated PBMCs, or as DNA extracted from either sample type. Counted from cysteine to phenylalanine, this CDR3 has 14 amino acids. The entry retains the CDR3 DNA only, 42 bases that are in frame from base 1. CDR1 and CDR2 (MDHEN, SYDVKM) derive from the germline V gene. V is reduced by 7 bases and J by 3 bases, leaving a spacing of 13 bases between them. The immunoSEQ Assay, a bias-controlled multiplex PCR, was used to amplify TCRbeta CDR3 regions from genomic DNA. In the source study's methods: The number of nucleated cells in each sample was estimated from the amplification of reference gene primers within the assay. Sequence reads were collapsed and filtered to measure the absolute abundance of every unique TCRbeta CDR3 rearrangement. Productive Simpson clonality was computed per sample as the square root of Simpson's diversity index over productive rearrangements. In its TCRdb copy, this immuneACCESS table keeps in-frame sequences only and misses some clones. Where compared with another copy, unresolved V genes explain less than half of these, and the others have no known cause. V and J calls and clone size are given by that table; D and trimming were obtained from the DNA. The sample yields 100,000 to 150,000 clones; roughly 89% were counted once. In total, the top ten clones hold roughly a sixth of the sample.

The V and J genes are TRBV28 and TRBJ2-1; TRBD2 could be the D gene, as 5 bases match. The sequence came from a man aged 50 or older with active or convalescent COVID-19. Sequencing used peripheral blood. The CDR3 region reads CASTGLGSYNEQFF. The DNA sequence is TGTGCCAGCACGGGATTGGGCAGCTACAATGAGCAGTTCTTC. Full variable domain (CDR3 extended with the reference TRBV28 and TRBJ2-1 proteins): DVKVTQSSRYLVKRTGEKVFLECVQDMDHENMFWYRQDPGLGLRLIYFSYDVKMKEKGDIPEGYSVSREKKERFSLILESASTNQTSMYLCASTGLGSYNEQFFGPGTRLTVL.